Following are 15 T cell receptor beta chains from one sample sequenced in a study of blood T cell repertoires in COVID-19. Data came from immunoSEQ multiplex PCR; TCRdb stores just in-frame clones and leaves some out. This table has some 200,000 clones, about 86% appearing once. Sequenced sample: PBMCs or T cells enriched from blood (not recorded which). Every receptor here comes from a woman aged 50 to 60 in a cohort exposed to, infected with or recovered from COVID-19 (not recorded which).

The CDR3 region is CASTIGGGWQHF. For the CDR3, the DNA is TGTGCCAGCACCATTGGGGGGGGATGGCAGCATTTT. V is TRBV12-3 or TRBV12-4 and J is TRBJ1-5; TRBD1 might be the D (5 bases). Trimming cost V 7 bases and J 13 bases, with 17 bases left between them. CDR3 length: 12 residues.

V and J are TRBV18 and TRBJ2-7; the match to TRBD2 covers 13 bases. Per the germline V gene, CDR1 is KGHSH and CDR2 is LQKENI. The V gene end was trimmed by 6 bases and the J gene end by 0 bases; junction bases not matched to a gene: 11. This CDR3 spans 18 amino acids. CDR3 residues: CASSNVTSGGSLSYEQYF. The DNA of the CDR3 is TGTGCCAGCTCGAACGTGACTAGCGGGGGGTCCCTCTCCTACGAGCAGTACTTC.

The J gene is TRBJ2-5, the V gene TRBV11-3, with D unresolved. CDR3 length: 14 residues. Per the germline V gene, CDR1 is SGHNT and CDR2 is YENEEA. The germline V and J ends were trimmed by 5 bases and 3 bases, with 13 bases remaining between them. The CDR3 DNA sequence: TGTGCCAGCAGCCCGCGCGGCCTGGAAGAGACCCAGTACTTC. Its protein product is CASSPRGLEETQYF.

V gene TRBV21-1 combines with J gene TRBJ1-2; the listed D gene, TRBD1, was not tested against the DNA. TRBV21-1 is a known pseudogene. The CDR3 is 15 amino acids. The CDR3 loop reads CASSKAGQGNYGYTF. CDR3 nucleotide sequence: TGTGCCAGCAGCAAAGCTGGACAGGGGAACTATGGCTACACCTTC.

The genes are TRBV18 and TRBJ2-7; D might be TRBD2 (5 bases). V lost 6 bases and J 0 bases, leaving 9 bases between the germline ends. The germline V gene has CDR1 KGHSH and CDR2 LQKENI. The CDR3 length is 13 residues. CDR3 bases: TGTGCCAGCTCTCCAGGAGGCTCCTACGAGCAGTACTTC. It yields the protein CASSPGGSYEQYF.

This clone was seen more than once but under ten times. The V and J genes are TRBV30 and TRBJ1-6; D is perhaps TRBD1 (6 bases). Trimming stripped 2 bases from V and 8 bases from J, with 16 bases between. This CDR3 comprises 15 residues. Per the germline V gene, CDR1 is GTSNPN and CDR2 is SVGIG (reference sequence). The CDR3, as DNA: TGTGCCTGGAGTACCAGGGGTCGGATTTATTCACCCCTCCACTTT. This sequence encodes CAWSTRGRIYSPLHF.

The V and J genes are TRBV6-1 and TRBJ1-5; D is ambiguous. The V and J ends lost 2 bases and 7 bases respectively, with 9 bases between them. This CDR3 is built from 13 residues. CDR1 is MNHNS, CDR2 SASEGT, per germline. CDR3 protein: CASSESSRQPQHF. The CDR3 DNA follows: TGTGCCAGCAGTGAATCCAGCAGGCAGCCCCAGCATTTT.

This rearrangement joins TRBV7-8 to TRBJ1-1; D possibly corresponds to TRBD1 (5 bases). CDR1 is SGHVS, CDR2 FQNEAQ, per germline. Trimming shortened V by 2 bases and J by 0 bases, and 13 bases separated the two germline ends. This CDR3 has 16 amino acids. The DNA for the CDR3 is TGTGCCAGCAGCTTAAAAAACAGGAACTTGAACACTGAAGCTTTCTTT. This translates into CASSLKNRNLNTEAFF.

The CDR3 sequence: CASSDGLAAEKEQFF. As DNA, the CDR3 is TGTGCCAGCAGCGATGGACTAGCGGCCGAAAAGGAGCAGTTCTTC. This sequence joins TRBV9 and TRBJ2-1, with TRBD2 matching over 10 bases. CDR3 length equals 15 residues. Germline CDR1 SGDLS, CDR2 YYNGEE. V was pared by 3 bases and J by 10 bases, with 10 bases of the junction left unmatched.

This clone has a handful of counts. The chain couples TRBV25-1 to TRBJ1-6; no firm D call. Trimming pared 10 bases from V and 7 bases from J, leaving 14 bases between. The CDR3 contains 13 residues. Germline CDR1 is MGHDK and CDR2 is SYGVNS. The CDR3 loop reads CATKNGGNSPLHF. The DNA for the CDR3 is TGTGCCACCAAAAACGGAGGAAATTCACCCCTCCACTTT.

The V gene is TRBV27, the J gene TRBJ1-2; no clear D. V lost 2 bases to trimming and J lost 10 bases, with 11 bases between them. The CDR3 covers 12 residues. In germline, CDR1 is MNHEY, CDR2 SMNVEV (reference sequence). In DNA form, the CDR3 reads TGTGCCAGCAGTTTAGTTCCGGGATCCTACACCTTC. It encodes CASSLVPGSYTF.

The genes are TRBV5-1 and TRBJ2-1; 9 bases align to TRBD2. J gave up 6 bases and V 4 bases, and 11 bases lay outside the gene matches. This CDR3 contains 16 residues. Looked up from germline, CDR1 is SGHRS and CDR2 is YFSETQ. The DNA for the CDR3 is TGCGCCAGCAGCCCCCAGTTTGCGGGGGGGCTCAATGAGCAGTTCTTC. Translation gives CASSPQFAGGLNEQFF.

As to this clone: Other DNA sequences within the sample encode an identical CDR3. This chain uses TRBV9 with TRBJ1-2, with a tentative D call TRBD1 (6 bases). This CDR3 is 15 amino acids long. Germline CDR1 reads SGDLS; CDR2 reads YYNGEE. The V end lost 1 base, the J end lost 7 bases, and 17 bases lay between the germline ends. The CDR3 region is CASSVNGGALGGYTF. In DNA form, the CDR3 reads TGTGCCAGCAGCGTAAATGGGGGGGCTCTGGGTGGCTACACCTTC. The full variable domain, rest sourced from reference TRBV9 and TRBJ1-2, is DSGVTQTPKHLITATGQRVTLRCSPRSGDLSVYWYQQSLDQGLQFLIQYYNGEERAKGNILERFSAQQFPDLHSELNLSSLELGDSALYFCASSVNGGALGGYTFGSGTRLTVV.

The chain carries TRBV7-2 and TRBJ2-3, with TRBD2 matching over 12 bases. The V and J ends lost 7 bases and 2 bases, in that order; junction bases with no gene match: 7. Looked up from germline, CDR1 is SGHTA and CDR2 is FQGNSA. The CDR3 has 16 amino acids. The CDR3 spells CASTLLAGGDTDTQYF. DNA of the CDR3: TGTGCCAGCACCCTACTAGCGGGGGGCGACACAGATACGCAGTATTTT.

This sequence joins TRBV28 and TRBJ1-1; D might be TRBD1 (6 bases). Germline-derived CDR1 and CDR2 are MDHEN and SYDVKM. V was trimmed by 5 bases and J by 0 bases, leaving 13 bases between them. The CDR3 contains 15 residues. CDR3: CASSPPTGMNTEAFF. CDR3 sequence (DNA): TGTGCCAGCAGTCCGCCGACAGGAATGAACACTGAAGCTTTCTTT. Based on the CDR3 plus reference TRBV28 and TRBJ1-1, the full variable domain is DVKVTQSSRYLVKRTGEKVFLECVQDMDHENMFWYRQDPGLGLRLIYFSYDVKMKEKGDIPEGYSVSREKKERFSLILESASTNQTSMYLCASSPPTGMNTEAFFGQGTRLTVV.